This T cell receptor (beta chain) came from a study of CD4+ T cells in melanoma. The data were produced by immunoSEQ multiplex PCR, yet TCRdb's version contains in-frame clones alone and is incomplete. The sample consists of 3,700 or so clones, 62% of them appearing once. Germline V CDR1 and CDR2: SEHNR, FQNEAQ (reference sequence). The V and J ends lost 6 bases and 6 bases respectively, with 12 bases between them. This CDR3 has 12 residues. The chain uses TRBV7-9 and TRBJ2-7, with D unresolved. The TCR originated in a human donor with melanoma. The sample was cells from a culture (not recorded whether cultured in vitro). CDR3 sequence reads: CASSPTMREQYF. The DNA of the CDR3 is TGTGCCAGCAGTCCTACCATGCGCGAGCAGTACTTC.